This is a list of T cell receptor beta chains from one sample in a study of T cell responses to AZD1222 COVID-19 vaccine. Assay used: immunoSEQ multiplex PCR; TCRdb lists only in-frame clones, some missing. The sample gives 70,000 to 95,000 clones, less than 95% of which show up once; less than 35% is in the top ten. The specimen comprised peripheral blood, sampled 28 days after the second AZD1222 dose. The origin of the receptors is an adult who received the AZD1222 COVID-19 vaccine. Both conserved end residues are part of each CDR3. The D gene is left open where the match is weak. Not all rows give a size; the values are once, few, many and, for expanded clones, a class.

cdr3_aa: CASSVTLGGTADTQYF
cdr3_nt: TGTGCCAGCAGCGTTACATTGGGCGGGACAGCAGATACGCAGTATTTT
v_call: TRBV7-2
d_call: .
clone_size: .
j_call: TRBJ2-3

cdr3_aa: CASSPSHPSEQYF
cdr3_nt: TGTGCCAGCAGCCCTTCGCACCCCTCCGAGCAGTACTTC
v_call: TRBV5-6
d_call: .
clone_size: .
j_call: TRBJ2-7

cdr3_aa: CASSLDTGSYEQYF
cdr3_nt: TGTGCCAGCAGCTTAGATACAGGATCCTACGAGCAGTACTTC
v_call: TRBV7-3
d_call: .
clone_size: .
j_call: TRBJ2-7

cdr3_aa: CSVAGYTKTEAFF
cdr3_nt: TGCAGCGTTGCAGGGTATACTAAGACTGAAGCTTTCTTT
v_call: TRBV29-1
d_call: .
clone_size: .
j_call: TRBJ1-1

cdr3_aa: CASSFIGGAEAFF
cdr3_nt: TGTGCCAGCAGTTTTATAGGGGGGGCTGAAGCTTTCTTT
v_call: TRBV28
d_call: .
clone_size: .
j_call: TRBJ1-1

cdr3_aa: CASIGVGRDYEQYF
cdr3_nt: TGTGCCAGCATAGGGGTCGGCAGGGATTACGAGCAGTACTTC
v_call: TRBV28
d_call: .
clone_size: once
j_call: TRBJ2-7

cdr3_aa: CASSLVASGSWDTQYF
cdr3_nt: TGTGCCAGCAGCTTAGTAGCTAGCGGGAGTTGGGATACGCAGTATTTT
v_call: TRBV7-2
d_call: TRBD2
clone_size: .
j_call: TRBJ2-3

cdr3_aa: CASSAESETQYF
cdr3_nt: TGTGCCAGCAGTGCTGAATCAGAGACCCAGTACTTC
v_call: TRBV2
d_call: .
clone_size: .
j_call: TRBJ2-5

cdr3_aa: CASSLTPGGTYEQYF
cdr3_nt: TGCGCCAGCAGCTTGACCCCTGGGGGCACCTACGAGCAGTACTTC
v_call: TRBV5-1
d_call: .
clone_size: .
j_call: TRBJ2-7

cdr3_aa: CASQQGDETQYF
cdr3_nt: TGCGCCAGCCAACAGGGTGATGAGACCCAGTACTTC
v_call: TRBV5-1
d_call: .
clone_size: .
j_call: TRBJ2-5

cdr3_aa: CASSLPGQPNYGYTF
cdr3_nt: TGTGCCAGCAGTTTACCCGGACAGCCAAACTATGGCTACACCTTC
v_call: TRBV28
d_call: .
clone_size: .
j_call: TRBJ1-2

cdr3_aa: CASSKERSTDTQYF
cdr3_nt: TGTGCCAGCAGCAAGGAAAGGAGCACAGATACGCAGTATTTT
v_call: TRBV9
d_call: .
clone_size: .
j_call: TRBJ2-3